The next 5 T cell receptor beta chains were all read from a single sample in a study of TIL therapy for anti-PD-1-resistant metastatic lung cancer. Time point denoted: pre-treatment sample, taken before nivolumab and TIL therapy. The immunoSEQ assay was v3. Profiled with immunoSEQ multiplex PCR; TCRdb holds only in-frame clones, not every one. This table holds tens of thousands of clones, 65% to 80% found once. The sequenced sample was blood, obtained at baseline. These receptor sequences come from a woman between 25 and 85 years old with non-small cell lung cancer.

The CDR3: CASSTRYSDTQYF. CDR3 sequence (DNA): TGTGCCAGTAGTACCCGGTACTCAGATACGCAGTATTTT. The chain uses TRBV19 and TRBJ2-3; no clear D. The ends were cut back, 4 bases at V and 4 bases at J, with 9 bases in the middle. The CDR3 is 13 amino acids. From germline, CDR1 is LNHDA and CDR2 SQIVND (reference sequence). Full variable domain (outside the CDR3, taken from reference TRBV19 and TRBJ2-3): DGGITQSPKYLFRKEGQNVTLSCEQNLNHDAMYWYRQDPGQGLRLIYYSQIVNDFQKGDIAEGYSVSREKKESFPLTVTSAQKNPTAFYLCASSTRYSDTQYFGPGTRLTVL.

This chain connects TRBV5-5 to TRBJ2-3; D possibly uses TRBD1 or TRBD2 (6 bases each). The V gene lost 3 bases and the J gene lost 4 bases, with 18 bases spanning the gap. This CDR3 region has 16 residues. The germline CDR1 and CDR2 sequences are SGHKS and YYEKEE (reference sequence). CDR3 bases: TGTGCCAGCAGCTCCTGGACTGCCGGGGGCGCAGATACGCAGTATTTT. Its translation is CASSSWTAGGADTQYF.

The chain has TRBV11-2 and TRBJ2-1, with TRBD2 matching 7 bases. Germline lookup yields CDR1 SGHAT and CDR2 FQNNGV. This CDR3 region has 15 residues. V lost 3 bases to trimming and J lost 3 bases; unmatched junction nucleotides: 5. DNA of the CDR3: TGTGCCAGCAGCTTTTCTAGCGGAGACTACAATGAGCAGTTCTTC. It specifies CASSFSSGDYNEQFF.

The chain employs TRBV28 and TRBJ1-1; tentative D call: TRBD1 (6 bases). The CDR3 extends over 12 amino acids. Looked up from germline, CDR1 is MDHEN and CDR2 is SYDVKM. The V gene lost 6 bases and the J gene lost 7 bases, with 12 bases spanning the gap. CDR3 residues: CASRRTGIEAFF. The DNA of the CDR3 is TGTGCCAGCAGACGTACAGGGATTGAAGCTTTCTTT.

The CDR3 loop reads CASSYSFTSDEAFF. The CDR3 DNA sequence: TGTGCCAGCAGTTACTCTTTTACCTCCGATGAAGCTTTCTTT. The chain recombines TRBV6-6 with TRBJ1-1; D gene uncertain. V was shortened by 0 bases and J by 7 bases, with 12 bases between the two germline ends. Germline V gene data show CDR1 as MNHNY and CDR2 as SVGAGI (reference sequence). The CDR3 consists of 14 residues.